The present T cell receptor beta chain was sequenced within a study of identical twins. Notes on the study in general: Out-of-frame alpha sequences that twins shared showed excess low generation probability. It was cross-sectional statistical analysis, not following the same donors, that the conclusions relied on. For out-of-frame beta sequences, excess twin sharing was weaker.

This clonotype was seen only a few times. The antigen is undetermined. Addition of a universal primer site occurred through template switching, and cDNA carried unique molecular identifiers. TCRdb called the 5' RACE reads again in MiXCR, with one record for every CDR3 protein. Altogether hundreds of thousands of distinct CDR3 sequences are present, about 9.4% being singletons, with the ten largest covering 0.85% to 1%. Germline CDR1 MNHEY, CDR2 SMNVEV (reference sequence). The CDR3 spans 15 residues. Trimming removed 5 bases at V and 7 bases at J, with 17 bases between. These same data were also listed under a study on yellow fever vaccine responses in identical twins.

J is TRBJ1-4 and V is TRBV27, with a tentative D call TRBD1 (5 bases). The sequence was collected from a woman younger than 30 in good health. Input material: PBMCs. In DNA form, the CDR3 reads TGTGCCAGCAGTAAATTTCAGACAGTGGGTGAAAAACTGTTTTTT. Its translation: CASSKFQTVGEKLFF.